The 18 T cell receptor beta chains below were found in one sample sequenced in a study of blood T cell repertoires in COVID-19. The data were produced by immunoSEQ multiplex PCR, yet TCRdb's version contains in-frame clones alone and is incomplete. The data hold approximately 68,000 clones, with 82% observed a single time. The material sequenced was peripheral blood. These receptors all stem from a human donor in a cohort sampled during active COVID-19.

The rearrangement links TRBV7-2 to TRBJ2-3, with 13 bases lining up with TRBD2. CDR3 length: 17 amino acids. Germline assignment: CDR1 SGHTA and CDR2 FQGNSA. The J segment lost 2 bases and the V segment lost 5 bases, leaving 7 bases of the junction unmatched. The CDR3 loop is CASSQTSGGFPTDTQYF. For the CDR3, the DNA is TGTGCCAGCAGCCAGACTAGCGGGGGGTTTCCCACAGATACGCAGTATTTT.

The chain is built from TRBV2 and TRBJ2-1, with unresolved D. Germline assignment: CDR1 SNHLY and CDR2 FYNNEI. The CDR3 runs 17 residues. Trimming removed 4 bases at V and 1 base at J, with 17 bases between. The CDR3 DNA reads TGTGCCAGCAGTGCCCTCGCGCTGGGCCGGTCCTACAATGAGCAGTTCTTC. This gives the protein CASSALALGRSYNEQFF.

This clone was seen a few times. The chain is built from TRBV11-1 and TRBJ2-7; D gene ambiguous. Germline V CDR1 and CDR2: SGHAT, FQDESV (reference sequence). Trimming left V 2 bases short and J 1 base short, with 6 bases between. This CDR3 spans 13 amino acids. DNA of the CDR3: TGTGCCAGCAGCTTATCAGGTTCCTACGAGCAGTACTTC. Translation: CASSLSGSYEQYF.

There are a few counts of this clone. This chain joins TRBV30 and TRBJ2-5, with D possibly TRBD2 on 7 matching bases. Germline V gene sequence: CDR1 GTSNPN, CDR2 SVGIG (reference sequence). V shed 6 bases and J shed 5 bases, with 16 bases lying between them. The CDR3 totals 13 residues. CDR3 region: CACRGGRGETQYF. CDR3 sequence (DNA): TGTGCCTGCCGAGGGGGGAGGGGGGAGACCCAGTACTTC.

The chain joins TRBV5-6 to TRBJ2-5; tentative D call: TRBD1 (6 bases). Trimming took off 0 bases at V and 2 bases at J, with 11 bases between the two ends. The CDR3 is 15 amino acids. Germline values: CDR1 SGHDT, CDR2 YYEEEE. The CDR3 reads CASSLAMGAQETQYF. CDR3 DNA: TGTGCCAGCAGCTTGGCCATGGGGGCACAAGAGACCCAGTACTTC.

J is TRBJ1-4 and V is TRBV4-2; D is undetermined. CDR1 is LGHNA and CDR2 is YNFKEQ in the germline V gene. V dropped 0 bases and J dropped 1 base, with 9 bases sitting between them. The CDR3 runs to 16 residues. CDR3 coding DNA: TGTGCCAGCAGCCAAGATGTAGAGGAAACTAATGAAAAACTGTTTTTT. Its translation is CASSQDVEETNEKLFF.

The V gene is TRBV9, the J gene TRBJ1-6; possible D gene TRBD1, 5 bases. CDR1 is SGDLS, CDR2 YYNGEE, per germline. There are 17 residues in the CDR3. V lost 0 bases to trimming and J lost 7 bases, with 17 bases between them. DNA for the CDR3: TGTGCCAGCAGCGTAGAGGCTATCGCGGGGCTAAATTCACCCCTCCACTTT. It yields the protein CASSVEAIAGLNSPLHF.

V is TRBV7-2 and J is TRBJ1-6; 9 bases agree with TRBD1. The CDR3 loop spans 15 amino acids. In germline, CDR1 is SGHTA, CDR2 FQGNSA. V shed 5 bases and J 10 bases; nucleotides not matched to a gene: 9. This CDR3 is CASSLGTGSVSPLHF. Written as DNA, the CDR3 is TGTGCCAGCAGCCTAGGGACAGGGAGCGTCTCACCCCTCCACTTT.

J is TRBJ2-2 and V is TRBV3-1 (or the pseudogene TRBV3-2); possible D gene TRBD2, 5 bases. Germline assignment: CDR1 LGHDT and CDR2 YNNKEL (reference sequence). V was shortened by 1 base and J by 3 bases, with 15 bases between the two germline ends. The CDR3 has 17 residues. The CDR3 sequence is CASSQVGYGIDTGELFF. Here the CDR3 DNA reads TGTGCCAGCAGCCAAGTAGGCTACGGGATCGACACCGGGGAGCTGTTTTTT.

The gene calls are TRBV4-2 and TRBJ1-4; no definite D call. Deletions cut 0 bases from V and 8 bases from J, with 4 bases between. Germline-derived CDR1 and CDR2 are LGHNA and YNFKEQ. The CDR3 extends over 12 amino acids. This CDR3 reads CASSQDSEKLFF. The CDR3 DNA sequence: TGTGCCAGCAGCCAAGATTCGGAAAAACTGTTTTTT.

The CDR3 protein is CASSTQGQGGNTIYF. The CDR3 DNA reads TGCGCCAGCAGCACCCAAGGACAGGGTGGAAACACCATATATTTT. V gene TRBV5-1 combines with J gene TRBJ1-3, with TRBD1 identical over 8 bases. Per the germline V gene, CDR1 is SGHRS and CDR2 is YFSETQ. The CDR3 extends over 15 amino acids. Unmatched junction bases numbered 6, after V lost 4 bases and J lost 3 bases.

The CDR3 bases are TGTGCCAGCAGCCAAGAGGGGGACAGGGGTGCACCCCTCCACTTT. Encoded protein: CASSQEGDRGAPLHF. This chain links TRBV3-1 (or the pseudogene TRBV3-2) with TRBJ1-6; 10 positions agree with TRBD1. CDR1 LGHDT and CDR2 YNNKEL come from the germline V gene (reference sequence). With V trimmed by 0 bases and J by 11 bases, 4 bases remained unmatched. The CDR3 covers 15 residues.

The chain joins TRBV19 to TRBJ1-4; possibly TRBD1 for D (6 bases). The V gene's germline CDR1 is LNHDA and CDR2 SQIVND (reference sequence). There are 15 residues in the CDR3. V lost 3 bases and J lost 6, with 14 bases in between. DNA of the CDR3: TGTGCCAGTAGTATGATGACAGGCCCTTATGAAAAACTGTTTTTT. Translating it yields CASSMMTGPYEKLFF.

This clone was seen only once. CDR3 amino acids: CASSLAGGGQPQHF. CDR3 nucleotides: TGTGCCAGCAGCTTGGCTGGGGGCGGTCAGCCCCAGCATTTT. The gene calls are TRBV5-6 and TRBJ1-5, with a possible D match to TRBD1 (6 bases). The CDR3 is 14 residues long. V was trimmed by 0 bases and J by 6 bases, leaving 10 bases between them. Germline assignment: CDR1 SGHDT and CDR2 YYEEEE. The entire variable domain, with the rest obtained from reference TRBV5-6 and TRBJ1-5, is as follows: DAGVTQSPTHLIKTRGQQVTLRCSPKSGHDTVSWYQQALGQGPQFIFQYYEEEERQRGNFPDRFSGHQFPNYSSELNVNALLLGDSALYLCASSLAGGGQPQHFGDGTRLSIL.

This clone was seen a handful of times. The chain couples TRBV4-1 to TRBJ2-5; tentative D call: TRBD1 (5 bases). V was cut by 1 base and J by 5 bases, with 11 bases left in between. Germline V gene data show CDR1 as MGHRA and CDR2 as YSYEKL. The CDR3 loop spans 14 amino acids. The DNA for the CDR3 is TGCGCCAGCAGCCAAGGGTGGGGCAGGGAGACCCAGTACTTC. Translation gives CASSQGWGRETQYF.

DNA for the CDR3: TGTGCCAGCAGTCGACAGCGGACAGGGGTGTACGAGCAGTACTTC. This sequence encodes CASSRQRTGVYEQYF. The gene calls are TRBV7-9 and TRBJ2-7; 9 bases are a match to TRBD1. CDR1 and CDR2 from the germline V gene are SEHNR and FQNEAQ (reference sequence). The trim removed 6 bases at V and 4 bases at J, leaving 10 bases unmatched. The CDR3 extends over 15 amino acids.

This chain joins TRBV13 and TRBJ2-7; D is uncertain. CDR1 is PRHDT, CDR2 FYEKMQ, per germline (reference sequence). V lost 3 bases and J 2 bases, leaving 11 bases between the germline ends. The CDR3 length is 14 residues. CDR3: CASSFAASAYEQYF. Here the CDR3 DNA reads TGTGCCAGCAGCTTTGCGGCCTCGGCCTACGAGCAGTACTTC.

This clone was recorded many times. The V and J genes are TRBV7-2 and TRBJ2-7, with D possibly being TRBD2 (5 bases). Germline V gene data show CDR1 as SGHTA and CDR2 as FQGNSA. The CDR3 has 13 amino acids. Trimming took 1 base from V and 6 from J, leaving 10 bases between them. The CDR3 region has the DNA TGTGCCAGCAGCTTAGATCCCCGGGGCGAGCAGTACTTC. This sequence encodes CASSLDPRGEQYF.